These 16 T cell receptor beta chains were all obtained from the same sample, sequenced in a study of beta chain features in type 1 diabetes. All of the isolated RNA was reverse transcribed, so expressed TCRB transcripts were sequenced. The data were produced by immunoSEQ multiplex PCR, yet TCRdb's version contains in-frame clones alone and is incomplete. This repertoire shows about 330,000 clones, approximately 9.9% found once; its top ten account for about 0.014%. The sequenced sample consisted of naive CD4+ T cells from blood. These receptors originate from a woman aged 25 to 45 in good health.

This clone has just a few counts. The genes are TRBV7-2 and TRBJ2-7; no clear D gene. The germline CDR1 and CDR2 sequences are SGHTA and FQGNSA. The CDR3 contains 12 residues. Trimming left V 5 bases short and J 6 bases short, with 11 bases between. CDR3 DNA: TGTGCCAGCAGCCCTAATTGGAGCGAGCAGTACTTC. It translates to CASSPNWSEQYF.

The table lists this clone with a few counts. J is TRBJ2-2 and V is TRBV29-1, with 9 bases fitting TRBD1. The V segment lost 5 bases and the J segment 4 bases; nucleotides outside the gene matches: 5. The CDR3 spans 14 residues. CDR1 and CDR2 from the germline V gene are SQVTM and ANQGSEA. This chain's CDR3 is CSVQQGASTGELFF. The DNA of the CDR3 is TGCAGCGTTCAACAGGGGGCCAGCACCGGGGAGCTGTTTTTT.

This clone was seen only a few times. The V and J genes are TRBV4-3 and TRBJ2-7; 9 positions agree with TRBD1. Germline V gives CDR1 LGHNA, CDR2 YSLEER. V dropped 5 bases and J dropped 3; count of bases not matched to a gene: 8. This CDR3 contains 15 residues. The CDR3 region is CASSTQTGGGYEQYF. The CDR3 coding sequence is TGCGCCAGCAGCACTCAAACAGGGGGCGGCTACGAGCAGTACTTC.

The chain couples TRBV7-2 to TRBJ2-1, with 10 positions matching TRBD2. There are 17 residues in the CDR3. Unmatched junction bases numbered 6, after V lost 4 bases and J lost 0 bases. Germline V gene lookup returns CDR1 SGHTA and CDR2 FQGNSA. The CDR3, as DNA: TGTGCCAGCAGCTCCACTAGCGGGATGAGCTCCTACAATGAGCAGTTCTTC. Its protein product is CASSSTSGMSSYNEQFF. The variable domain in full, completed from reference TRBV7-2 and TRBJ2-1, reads GAGVSQSPSNKVTEKGKDVELRCDPISGHTALYWYRQSLGQGLEFLIYFQGNSAPDKSGLPSDRFSAERTGGSVSTLTIQRTQQEDSAVYLCASSSTSGMSSYNEQFFGPGTRLTVL.

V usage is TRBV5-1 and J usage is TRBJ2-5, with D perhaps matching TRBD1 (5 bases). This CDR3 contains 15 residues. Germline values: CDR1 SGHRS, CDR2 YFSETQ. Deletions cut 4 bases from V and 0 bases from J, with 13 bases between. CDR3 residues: CASSPSNRYQETQYF. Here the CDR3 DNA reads TGCGCCAGCAGCCCCTCGAACAGGTACCAAGAGACCCAGTACTTC.

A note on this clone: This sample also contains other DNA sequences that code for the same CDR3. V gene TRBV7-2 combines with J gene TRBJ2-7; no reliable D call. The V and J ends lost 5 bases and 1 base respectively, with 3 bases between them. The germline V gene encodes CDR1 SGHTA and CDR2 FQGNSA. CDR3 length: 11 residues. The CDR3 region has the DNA TGTGCCAGCAGCCCATCCTACGAGCAGTACTTC. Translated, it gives CASSPSYEQYF.

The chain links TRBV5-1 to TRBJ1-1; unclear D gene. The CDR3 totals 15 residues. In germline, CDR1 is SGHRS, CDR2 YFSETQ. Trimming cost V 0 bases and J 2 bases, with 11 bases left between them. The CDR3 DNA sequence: TGCGCCAGCAGCTTGGCCGGCAGACTTAACACTGAAGCTTTCTTT. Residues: CASSLAGRLNTEAFF.

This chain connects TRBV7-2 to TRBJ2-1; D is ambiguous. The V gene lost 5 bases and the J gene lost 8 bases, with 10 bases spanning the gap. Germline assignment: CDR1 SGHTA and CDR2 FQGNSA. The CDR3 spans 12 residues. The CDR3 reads CASSPRIDEQFF. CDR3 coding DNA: TGTGCCAGCAGCCCTAGGATCGATGAGCAGTTCTTC.

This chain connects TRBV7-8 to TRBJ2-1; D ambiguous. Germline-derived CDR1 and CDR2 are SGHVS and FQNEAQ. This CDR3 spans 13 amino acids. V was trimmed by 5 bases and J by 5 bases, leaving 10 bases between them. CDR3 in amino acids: CASSPRSHNEQFF. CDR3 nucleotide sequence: TGTGCCAGCAGCCCAAGGAGCCACAATGAGCAGTTCTTC. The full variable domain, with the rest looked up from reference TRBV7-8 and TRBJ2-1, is GAGVSQSPRYKVAKRGQDVALRCDPISGHVSLFWYQQALGQGPEFLTYFQNEAQLDKSGLPSDRFFAERPEGSVSTLKIQRTQQEDSAVYLCASSPRSHNEQFFGPGTRLTVL.

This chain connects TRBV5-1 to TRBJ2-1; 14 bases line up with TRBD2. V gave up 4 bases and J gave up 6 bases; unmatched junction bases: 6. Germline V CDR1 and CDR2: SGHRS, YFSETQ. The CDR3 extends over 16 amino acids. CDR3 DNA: TGCGCCAGCAGCACGGGGGGACTAGCGGGAGCCAATGAGCAGTTCTTC. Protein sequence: CASSTGGLAGANEQFF.

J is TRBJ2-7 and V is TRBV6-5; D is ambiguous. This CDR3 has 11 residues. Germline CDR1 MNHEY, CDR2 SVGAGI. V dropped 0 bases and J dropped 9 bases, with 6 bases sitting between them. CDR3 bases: TGTGCCAGCAGTTACTCCAGGATGCAGTACTTC. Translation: CASSYSRMQYF.

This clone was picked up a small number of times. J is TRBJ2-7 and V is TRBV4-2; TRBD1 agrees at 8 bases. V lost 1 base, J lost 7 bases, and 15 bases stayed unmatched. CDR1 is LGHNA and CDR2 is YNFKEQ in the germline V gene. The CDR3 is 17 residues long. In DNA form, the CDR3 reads TGTGCCAGCAGCCAAGCTCCAATGGACAGGGTTGGAGGGGAGCAGTACTTC. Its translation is CASSQAPMDRVGGEQYF.

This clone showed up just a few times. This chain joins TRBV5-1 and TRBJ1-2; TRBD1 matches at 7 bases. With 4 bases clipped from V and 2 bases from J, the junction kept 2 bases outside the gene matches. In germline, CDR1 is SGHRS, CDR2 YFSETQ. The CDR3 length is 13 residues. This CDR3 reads CASSRDSNYGYTF. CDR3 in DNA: TGCGCCAGCAGCCGGGACAGCAACTATGGCTACACCTTC.

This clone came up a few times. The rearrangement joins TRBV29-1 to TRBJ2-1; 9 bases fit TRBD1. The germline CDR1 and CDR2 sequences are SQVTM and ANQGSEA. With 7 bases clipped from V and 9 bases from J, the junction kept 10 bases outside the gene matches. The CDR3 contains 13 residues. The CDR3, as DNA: TGCAGCGCCGAAAGGACAGGGGAGGGTGAGCAGTTCTTC. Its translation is CSAERTGEGEQFF.

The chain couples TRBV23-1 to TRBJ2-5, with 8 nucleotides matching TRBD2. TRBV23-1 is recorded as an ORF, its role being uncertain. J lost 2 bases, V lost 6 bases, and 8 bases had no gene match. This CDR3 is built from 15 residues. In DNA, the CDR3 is TGCGCCAGCAGGCCCTCGGGAGGGGGACAAGAGACCCAGTACTTC. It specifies CASRPSGGGQETQYF.

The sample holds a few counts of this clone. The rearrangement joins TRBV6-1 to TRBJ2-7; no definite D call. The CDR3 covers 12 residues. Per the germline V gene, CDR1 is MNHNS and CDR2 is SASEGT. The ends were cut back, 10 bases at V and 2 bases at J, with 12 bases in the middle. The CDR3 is CAKRGWTYEQYF. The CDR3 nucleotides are TGTGCCAAGCGTGGCTGGACCTACGAGCAGTACTTC.